This T cell receptor beta chain was sequenced for a study of shared clonotypes between healthy human individuals. Naivety among CD8 cells was defined by CD45RO negativity and positive CCR7 selection, thereby excluding terminally differentiated effector memory CD45RA+ cells. V shed 1 base and J shed 4 bases, with 11 bases lying between them. Germline CDR1 reads LNHNV; CDR2 reads YYDKDF (reference sequence). This CDR3 region has 15 residues. On sorted subsets, replicate PCRs used 150 to 250 ng DNA, or approximately 33,000 T cell genomes. Sequencing was performed with immunoSEQ multiplex PCR; in TCRdb, only in-frame clones are kept and a portion is missing. The table includes 1.5 million to 2.5 million clones, around 96% detected once. Regarding the study as a whole: Genetic and exposure-history diversity was limited by the few donors. Only blood was sampled; tissue repertoires likely differ.

A remark on this clone: Its antigen remains unidentified. This specimen includes other DNA sequences encoding the same CDR3.

This TCR derives from a man between 18 and 29 years old in good health. The chain joins TRBV15 to TRBJ2-1; no definite D call. The sequenced sample consisted of naive CD8+ T cells sorted from blood. The CDR3 reads CATSRAREGYNEQFF. The CDR3 DNA reads TGTGCCACCAGCAGAGCAAGGGAAGGGTACAATGAGCAGTTCTTC.